The 25 T cell receptor beta chains given below trace back to one sample, sequenced in a study of CD8+CD57+ T cells in acquired aplastic anemia. Patients who underwent sequencing had shown CD8+CD57+ cell expansion by flow cytometry. Genomic DNA was employed as the template in profiling TCR beta VDJ and CDR3. TCRdb re-called the reads through MiXCR, storing one row per CDR3 protein. The sample yields more than 200,000 distinct CDR3 sequences, 40% to 60% seen once. The sequenced material came from sorted CD4+, CD8+, or CD8+CD57+ T cells (not recorded which) from PBMCs. The receptors stem from a human donor with aplastic anemia.

This clonotype was observed at least ten times. The V gene is TRBV7-9, the J gene TRBJ1-1; D ambiguous. There are 14 residues in the CDR3. Between the trimmed V and J ends, which lost 3 bases and 6 bases, there was a span of 14 bases. Germline values: CDR1 SEHNR, CDR2 FQNEAQ (reference sequence). CDR3 sequence (DNA): TGTGCCAGCAGCTTGGGCAGGTTGGAGGCTGAAGCTTTCTTT. It translates to CASSLGRLEAEAFF.

CDR3 protein: CATSRVARANTEAFF. Here the CDR3 DNA reads TGTGCCACCAGCAGAGTTGCACGGGCGAACACTGAAGCTTTCTTT. This rearrangement joins TRBV2 to TRBJ1-1; unclear D gene. CDR3 size: 15 residues. V lost 10 bases and J lost 1, with 19 bases in between. The germline V gene has CDR1 SNHLY and CDR2 FYNNEI.

CDR3 loop: CASSVLDSNSYEQYF. CDR3 DNA sequence: TGTGCCAGCAGTGTTCTGGACAGCAATTCCTACGAGCAGTACTTC. The chain uses TRBV25-1 and TRBJ2-7, with a tentative D call TRBD1 (6 bases). CDR3 length equals 15 residues. Trimming shortened V by 4 bases and J by 1 base, and 14 bases separated the two germline ends. The V gene's germline CDR1 is MGHDK and CDR2 SYGVNS.

Comment on this clonotype: A much bigger clone sits one base away, suggesting this may be a read error. The missing conserved phenylalanine or tryptophan at the end of this CDR3 makes a read error likely. This chain uses TRBV6-5 with TRBJ1-1; a possible D gene is TRBD1 (6 bases). V was pared by 6 bases and J by 8 bases, with 16 bases between. The CDR3 contains 13 residues. Germline CDR1 and CDR2: MNHEY and SVGAGI. The CDR3 loop reads CASSNLDSDEAFS. Written as DNA, the CDR3 is TGTGCCAGCAGCAACCTGGACAGCGACGAAGCTTTCTCT.

Concerning this clonotype: Germline and junction disagree at one end, which may indicate a read error. V and J are TRBV5-5 and TRBJ2-5, with D unclear. The CDR3 has 11 amino acids. Germline assignment: CDR1 SGHKS and CDR2 YYEKEE (reference sequence). CDR3 DNA sequence: TGTGCCAGCATCTTGGGAGAGACCCAGTACTTC. Amino acids: CASILGETQYF.

This clonotype was observed a handful of times. V gene TRBV7-2 combines with J gene TRBJ1-2; 9 nucleotides line up with TRBD1. The CDR3 totals 16 residues. The ends lost 6 bases at V and 8 bases at J; junction bases unmatched: 16. Germline V lookup: CDR1 SGHTA, CDR2 FQGNSA. CDR3 region: CASRPQTRDRVAGYTF. The DNA of the CDR3 is TGTGCCAGCAGGCCACAAACCCGGGACAGGGTCGCAGGCTACACCTTC.

The CDR3 DNA sequence: TGTGCCAGCAGGGGAGCGGGAGGGGTTTACGAGCAGTACTTC. It translates to CASRGAGGVYEQYF. The rearrangement links TRBV2 to TRBJ2-7; 10 bases fit TRBD2. Germline V gives CDR1 SNHLY, CDR2 FYNNEI. The V gene end was trimmed by 6 bases and the J gene end by 4 bases; junction bases not matched to a gene: 6. The CDR3 is made up of 14 amino acids.

This clonotype was counted many times. V and J are TRBV6-5 and TRBJ2-7, with unresolved D. The CDR3 sequence is 14 residues long. The germline V gene encodes CDR1 MNHEY and CDR2 SVGAGI. Trimming left V 0 bases short and J 4 bases short, with 10 bases between. The CDR3 bases are TGTGCCAGCAGTTACTCGAGGCAGAAGTACGAGCAGTACTTC. This encodes CASSYSRQKYEQYF.

The chain has TRBV2 and TRBJ1-2; 8 bases are a match to TRBD1. The CDR3 is 13 residues long. Trimming removed 4 bases from V and 6 bases from J; junction bases left unmatched: 4. Germline V gene sequence: CDR1 SNHLY, CDR2 FYNNEI. CDR3 protein: CASSVGQGNGYTF. As DNA, the CDR3 is TGTGCCAGCAGTGTTGGACAGGGCAATGGCTACACCTTC. The complete variable domain, with remaining parts taken from reference TRBV2 and TRBJ1-2, reads EPEVTQTPSHQVTQMGQEVILRCVPISNHLYFYWYRQILGQKVEFLVSFYNNEISEKSEIFDDQFSVERPDGSNFTLKIRSTKLEDSAMYFCASSVGQGNGYTFGSGTRLTVV.

With regard to this clonotype: A junction end diverges from the germline sequence, so it may reflect a read error. The chain recombines TRBV7-2 with TRBJ1-6; 7 nucleotides align to TRBD1. The germline gives CDR1 SGHTA, CDR2 FQGNSA. CDR3 length equals 15 residues. The CDR3 is CVSSARTGGNSPHHF. The CDR3 region has the DNA TGTGTCAGCAGCGCGAGGACAGGCGGAAATTCACCCCACCACTTT.

V gene TRBV29-1 combines with J gene TRBJ1-1; 11 bases agree with TRBD1. The CDR3 extends over 13 amino acids. V dropped 4 bases and J dropped 3; count of bases not matched to a gene: 1. Germline V CDR1 and CDR2: SQVTM, ANQGSEA. In DNA, the CDR3 is TGCAGCGTTGGGACAGGGGGCTACACTGAAGCTTTCTTT. It translates to CSVGTGGYTEAFF.

This rearrangement joins TRBV19 to TRBJ2-7; the match to TRBD2 covers 8 bases. The J segment lost 7 bases and the V segment lost 5 bases, leaving 7 bases of the junction unmatched. The CDR3 consists of 13 residues. The V gene's germline CDR1 is LNHDA and CDR2 SQIVND (reference sequence). The CDR3 sequence is CASSQFGGEEQYF. The DNA of the CDR3 is TGTGCCAGTAGTCAATTCGGGGGGGAAGAGCAGTACTTC.

A remark on this clonotype: This could be a read error, since a much larger clone is one nucleotide away. The genes are TRBV12-3 or TRBV12-4 and TRBJ2-2; D call uncertain. This CDR3 contains 13 residues. V lost 6 bases and J lost 5, with 10 bases in between. CDR3 amino acids: CASRRNLTGELFF. As DNA, the CDR3 is TGTGCCAGCAGAAGGAACTTAACCGGGGAGCTGTTTTTT.

This clonotype was seen repeatedly, ten times or more. J is TRBJ2-5 and V is TRBV5-4; no firm D call. Germline values: CDR1 SGHNT, CDR2 YYREEE (reference sequence). V lost 0 bases to trimming and J lost 5 bases, with 11 bases between them. CDR3 size: 14 residues. The chain's CDR3 is CASSLDGSAETQYF. The CDR3 nucleotides read TGTGCCAGCAGCTTGGACGGGTCGGCGGAGACCCAGTACTTC.

The chain joins TRBV24-1 to TRBJ2-7; D is unclear. Trimming cost V 4 bases and J 2 bases, with 11 bases left between them. The CDR3 consists of 14 residues. Germline V gene lookup returns CDR1 KGHDR and CDR2 SFDVKD. Written as DNA, the CDR3 is TGTGCCACCAGTGAAGGATCTCCCACCTACGAGCAGTACTTC. Translation: CATSEGSPTYEQYF.

The rearrangement links TRBV9 to TRBJ2-7; 11 bases fit TRBD1. This CDR3 spans 16 amino acids. Germline assignment: CDR1 SGDLS and CDR2 YYNGEE. Trimming at V came to 0 bases and at J to 6 bases, leaving 8 bases not matched to a gene. The CDR3 loop is CASSVGRGQGGVEQYF. The CDR3 DNA sequence: TGTGCCAGCAGCGTAGGAAGGGGACAGGGGGGCGTCGAGCAGTACTTC.

This clonotype came up many times. This rearrangement joins TRBV7-9 to TRBJ2-5; 10 nucleotides match TRBD1. Germline CDR1 reads SEHNR; CDR2 reads FQNEAQ (reference sequence). V lost 4 bases and J lost 3; bases outside the gene matches: 11. The CDR3 is 17 amino acids. In DNA form, the CDR3 reads TGTGCCAGCAGCTGGGACCCCGGGACAGGGGAGAAAGAGACCCAGTACTTC. Translation gives CASSWDPGTGEKETQYF.

Regarding this clonotype: The conserved phenylalanine or tryptophan is not found at the CDR3 terminus, so this likely reflects a read error. Written as DNA, the CDR3 is TGCAGTGCCTCCTTACCCGAGGGGCGGCTCCAAGAGACCCAGTACTCC. Amino acid sequence: CSASLPEGRLQETQYS. The rearrangement uses TRBV20-1 and TRBJ2-5; the D call may be TRBD1 or TRBD2 (5 bases each). Germline CDR1 and CDR2: DFQATT and SNEGSKA (reference sequence). V gave up 6 bases and J gave up 1 base, with 21 bases separating them. This CDR3 has 16 amino acids.

The rearrangement links TRBV7-2 to TRBJ2-7; 8 bases match TRBD1. The CDR3 sequence is 15 residues long. Germline values: CDR1 SGHTA, CDR2 FQGNSA. J lost 2 bases, V lost 5 bases, and 8 bases had no gene match. The CDR3 protein is CASSARQGSTYEQYF. The CDR3 bases are TGTGCCAGCAGCGCCCGACAGGGGTCGACCTACGAGCAGTACTTC.

This clonotype occurred many times. The V call is TRBV7-9, the J call TRBJ1-2; no definite D call. Germline V gives CDR1 SEHNR, CDR2 FQNEAQ (reference sequence). The CDR3 runs 15 residues. The V end was cut by 6 bases, the J end by 2 bases, with 16 bases between. This chain's CDR3 is CASSYMPTGNYGYTF. CDR3 sequence (DNA): TGTGCCAGCAGTTACATGCCAACCGGGAACTATGGCTACACCTTC.

This clonotype has ten or more counts. This chain joins TRBV19 and TRBJ1-2; TRBD1 might be the D (6 bases). The CDR3 is 15 residues long. Germline V CDR1 and CDR2: LNHDA, SQIVND (reference sequence). V dropped 5 bases and J dropped 1 base, with 14 bases sitting between them. CDR3 sequence reads: CASSRGGPINYGYTF. The CDR3 region has the DNA TGTGCCAGTAGTCGAGGGGGGCCTATTAACTATGGCTACACCTTC.

This clonotype has at least ten counts. The J gene is TRBJ1-2, the V gene TRBV2, with D hard to call. V shed 3 bases and J shed 3 bases, with 14 bases lying between them. This CDR3 has 15 amino acids. Per the germline V gene, CDR1 is SNHLY and CDR2 is FYNNEI. CDR3 protein: CASSDYGGWDYGYTF. The CDR3 nucleotides are TGTGCCAGCAGTGATTACGGAGGTTGGGACTATGGCTACACCTTC.

Points on this clonotype: This may arise from a read error, as a much more abundant clone is one base away. The rearrangement links TRBV12-3 or TRBV12-4 to TRBJ2-7; the D gene is possibly TRBD1 (5 bases). The CDR3 has 15 amino acids. V was trimmed by 8 bases and J by 2 bases, leaving 19 bases between them. CDR3 DNA sequence: TGTGCCAGCGGCGACGCAGGGATCCGGCCCTACGAGCAGTACTTC. This translates into CASGDAGIRPYEQYF.

The V gene is TRBV12-5, the J gene TRBJ1-1; TRBD1 is a possible D gene (5 bases). The germline V and J ends were trimmed by 1 base and 1 base, with 10 bases remaining between them. The germline V gene encodes CDR1 LGHNT and CDR2 FRNRAP. The CDR3 covers 15 residues. CDR3 in amino acids: CASGLEIQGNTEAFF. In DNA, the CDR3 is TGTGCTAGTGGTTTGGAAATCCAGGGGAACACTGAAGCTTTCTTT. The whole variable domain, filled in from reference TRBV12-5 and TRBJ1-1, reads DARVTQTPRHKVTEMGQEVTMRCQPILGHNTVFWYRQTMMQGLELLAYFRNRAPLDDSGMPKDRFSAEMPDATLATLKIQPSEPRDSAVYFCASGLEIQGNTEAFFGQGTRLTVV.

This clonotype was found once. The V gene is TRBV10-3, the J gene TRBJ2-2; D might be TRBD1 (5 bases). CDR3 size: 15 residues. Trimming shortened V by 4 bases and J by 3 bases, and 12 bases separated the two germline ends. In germline, CDR1 is ENHRY, CDR2 SYGVKD. As DNA, the CDR3 is TGTGCCATCAGTGTGGACAAGACTTACACCGGGGAGCTGTTTTTT. Translation gives CAISVDKTYTGELFF.